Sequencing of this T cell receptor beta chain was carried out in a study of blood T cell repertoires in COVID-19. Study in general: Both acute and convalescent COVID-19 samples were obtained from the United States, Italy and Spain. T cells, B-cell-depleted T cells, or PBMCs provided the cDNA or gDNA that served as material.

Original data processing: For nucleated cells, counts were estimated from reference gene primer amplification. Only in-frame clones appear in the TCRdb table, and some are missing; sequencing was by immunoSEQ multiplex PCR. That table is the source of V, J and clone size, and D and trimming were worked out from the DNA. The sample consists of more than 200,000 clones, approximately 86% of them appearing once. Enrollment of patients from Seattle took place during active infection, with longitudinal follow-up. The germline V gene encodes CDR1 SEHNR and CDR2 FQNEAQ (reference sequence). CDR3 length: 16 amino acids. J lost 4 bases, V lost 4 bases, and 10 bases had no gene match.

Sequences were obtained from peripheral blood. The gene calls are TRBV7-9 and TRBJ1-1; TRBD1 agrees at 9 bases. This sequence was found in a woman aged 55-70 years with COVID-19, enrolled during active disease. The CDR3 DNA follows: TGTGCCAGCAGCTCCGGACGGACAGGGGTTGGCACTGAAGCTTTCTTT. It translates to CASSSGRTGVGTEAFF.